This paragraph reports one TCR beta chain. Antigen unknown. The data derive from a study of cytomegalovirus exposure and HLA in healthy donors. Background on the study: The same platform as the 666 first-cohort repertoires was used for the roughly 130 validation repertoires, a later analysis reported.

The ends were cut back, 3 bases at V and 2 bases at J, with 9 bases in the middle. Germline V gives CDR1 SNHLY, CDR2 FYNNEI. There are 14 residues in the CDR3. The donors were part of the validation cohort, which consisted of some 120 subjects and was separate from the first cohort of about 720 subjects. General study findings and limits: Reports indicated that the classifier achieved high specificity and sensitivity in diagnosing cytomegalovirus status.

Only in-frame clones appear in the TCRdb table, and some are missing; sequencing was by immunoSEQ multiplex PCR. The profile shows about 280,000 clones, roughly 88% of them singletons. The genes are TRBV2 and TRBJ2-3, with TRBD1 as a possible D gene (5 bases). Sequencing was done on a sample of PBMCs. This clonotype was sampled from a woman aged 18-29 years in good health and CMV-seronegative. CDR3 sequence: CASSDGADTDTQYF. CDR3 sequence (DNA): TGTGCCAGCAGTGATGGGGCCGACACAGATACGCAGTATTTT.